This TCR beta chain emerged from a study of Graves' ophthalmopathy and Graves' hyperthyroidism. Study-level findings and limits: The authors also found most expanded thyroid clonotypes above 0.001 frequency in blood.

Germline loops: CDR1 MNHNS, CDR2 SASEGT. Trimming stripped 5 bases from V and 6 bases from J, with 14 bases between. There are 13 residues in the CDR3. This clonotype has a count of ten or more. The antigen is not known. Investigators amplified TCR beta CDR3 regions from RNA transcripts. The workflow started with a first-round RT-PCR run with HTBI primers and then moved on to a second-round multiplex PCR. In TCRdb, the multiplex PCR reads were re-called with MiXCR into one record per CDR3 protein. The sample contains just over 400,000 distinct CDR3 sequences, 20% to 25% of which appear only once. The V call is TRBV6-1, the J call TRBJ2-7; maybe TRBD2 (5 bases). The receptor was isolated from a woman between 18 and 30 years old with stable Graves' hyperthyroidism. Material for sequencing was peripheral blood. CDR3: CASSPGLVGEQYF. In DNA form, the CDR3 reads TGTGCCAGCAGTCCCGGACTCGTTGGCGAGCAGTACTTC.